This entry lists 11 T cell receptor beta chains sequenced from one sample in a study of T cells in Graves' hyperthyroidism and ophthalmopathy. RNA transcripts yielded amplified TCR beta CDR3 regions. First-round RT-PCR of the TCR CDR3 relied on the HTBI primer set. MiXCR, applied by TCRdb to the multiplex PCR reads, yields one record per CDR3 protein. The sample holds 690,000 or so distinct CDR3 sequences, over 15% seen once. The sequenced sample was blood. Every receptor here comes from a woman between 45 and 60 years old with Graves' hyperthyroidism that later progressed to Graves' ophthalmopathy.

Turning to this clonotype: Its ends do not fully match the called genes, so a read error is possible. V usage is TRBV6-2 or TRBV6-3 and J usage is TRBJ1-1; perhaps TRBD1 as D (5 bases). CDR1 MNHEY and CDR2 SVGEGT come from the germline V gene. This CDR3 is built from 16 residues. The CDR3 region has the DNA TGTACCAGCAGCCCTCATCCATCGGGGGGTGGGACTGAAGCTTTCTTT. It encodes CTSSPHPSGGGTEAFF.

Many counts were recorded for this clonotype. The rearrangement links TRBV13 to TRBJ2-5; D may be TRBD2 (5 bases). With 0 bases removed from V and 2 bases from J, the gap between germline ends came to 10 bases. Looked up from germline, CDR1 is PRHDT and CDR2 is FYEKMQ (reference sequence). The CDR3 runs 15 residues. CDR3 DNA: TGTGCCAGCAGCTTAGGGCGCGGGTGGCAAGAGACCCAGTACTTC. Translated: CASSLGRGWQETQYF.

This clonotype was detected a few times. The chain uses TRBV6-1 and TRBJ1-2; 9 bases line up with TRBD1. The CDR3 sequence is 12 residues long. CDR1 and CDR2 from the germline V gene are MNHNS and SASEGT. The V gene end was trimmed by 7 bases and the J gene end by 7 bases; junction bases not matched to a gene: 4. CDR3 in DNA: TGTGCCAGCAAGGACAGGGGCACTGGCTACACCTTC. Its protein product is CASKDRGTGYTF.

CDR3 DNA: TGTGCCAGCAGCTCGACAGACTACACTGAAGCTTTCTTT. This gives the protein CASSSTDYTEAFF. V is TRBV7-3 and J is TRBJ1-1; D possibly corresponds to TRBD1 (5 bases). The CDR3 runs 13 residues. Germline lookup yields CDR1 SGHTA and CDR2 FQGTGA. The V end was cut by 4 bases, the J end by 3 bases, with 9 bases between.

The V gene is TRBV5-1, the J gene TRBJ2-5; D unresolved. The CDR3 sequence is 14 residues long. The germline V gene encodes CDR1 SGHRS and CDR2 YFSETQ. V was pared by 3 bases and J by 5 bases, with 14 bases between. The chain's CDR3 is CASSSPGRPETQYF. The CDR3 region has the DNA TGCGCCAGCAGCTCCCCTGGCAGGCCGGAGACCCAGTACTTC.

The J gene is TRBJ1-2, the V gene TRBV10-3, with TRBD1 matching over 7 bases. The CDR3 runs to 14 residues. Germline V CDR1 and CDR2: ENHRY, SYGVKD. V lost 3 bases and J lost 8; bases outside the gene matches: 9. Here the CDR3 DNA reads TGTGCCATCAGTGAAACAGGGGCCGAGCCAGGCTACACCTTC. Protein sequence: CAISETGAEPGYTF.

The chain combines TRBV5-4 with TRBJ2-4; TRBD1 agrees at 12 bases. CDR3 length: 16 amino acids. The V gene's germline CDR1 is SGHNT and CDR2 YYREEE (reference sequence). V lost 4 bases to trimming and J lost 2 bases; unmatched junction nucleotides: 4. The CDR3 spells CASSGTGGAPKNIQYF. DNA of the CDR3: TGTGCCAGCAGCGGGACAGGGGGCGCGCCCAAAAACATTCAGTACTTC.

The chain has TRBV20-1 and TRBJ2-3, with a tentative D call TRBD2 (5 bases). The CDR3 totals 15 residues. Per the germline V gene, CDR1 is DFQATT and CDR2 is SNEGSKA (reference sequence). Trimming cost V 0 bases and J 0 bases, with 10 bases left between them. The CDR3 is CSARDPRASTDTQYF. The DNA for the CDR3 is TGCAGTGCTAGAGATCCGCGGGCTAGCACAGATACGCAGTATTTT.

This clonotype was seen ten or more times. V usage is TRBV7-2 and J usage is TRBJ2-5, with 11 positions matching TRBD2. Germline CDR1 is SGHTA and CDR2 is FQGNSA. The trim removed 0 bases at V and 5 bases at J, leaving 8 bases unmatched. The CDR3 sequence is 17 residues long. The CDR3 coding sequence is TGTGCCAGCAGCTTAGCGACGCTAGCGGGGGGCGGGGAGACCCAGTACTTC. It is translated as CASSLATLAGGGETQYF.

This clonotype was recorded many times. The V gene is TRBV3-1, the J gene TRBJ2-5; 12 bases fit TRBD1. The CDR3 covers 18 residues. Germline CDR1 LGHDT, CDR2 YNNKEL (reference sequence). The V gene end was trimmed by 5 bases and the J gene end by 5 bases; junction bases not matched to a gene: 15. The DNA of the CDR3 is TGTGCCAGCAGCGACGAACCCATGGGACAGGGGGCAGGGGAGACCCAGTACTTC. Amino acids: CASSDEPMGQGAGETQYF.

At least ten counts were recorded for this clonotype. The chain recombines TRBV5-1 with TRBJ2-3; D is unresolved. CDR1 is SGHRS and CDR2 is YFSETQ in the germline V gene. V gave up 4 bases and J gave up 3 bases, with 9 bases separating them. The CDR3 totals 13 residues. The CDR3 protein is CASSPIRTDTQYF. The CDR3 DNA reads TGCGCCAGCAGCCCTATAAGGACAGATACGCAGTATTTT. The complete variable domain, with remaining parts taken from reference TRBV5-1 and TRBJ2-3, reads KAGVTQTPRYLIKTRGQQVTLSCSPISGHRSVSWYQQTPGQGLQFLFEYFSETQRNKGNFPGRFSGRQFSNSRSEMNVSTLELGDSALYLCASSPIRTDTQYFGPGTRLTVL.